What follows are 9 T cell receptor beta chains derived from one specimen sequenced in a study of early T cells in non-severe SARS-CoV-2 infection. MiXCR was run by TCRdb on the 5' RACE reads, yielding one entry per CDR3 protein. Of over 100,000 distinct CDR3 sequences listed, 10% to 15% are singletons. The sample consisted of whole blood. The origin of the receptors is an adult who was a healthcare worker with PCR-confirmed SARS-CoV-2 infection or an uninfected control (not recorded which).

The rearrangement uses TRBV11-2 and TRBJ1-4, with D unclear. The CDR3 contains 13 residues. The V gene's germline CDR1 is SGHAT and CDR2 FQNNGV. V lost 3 bases to trimming and J lost 5 bases, with 7 bases between them. The CDR3 bases are TGTGCCAGCAGCTTTCTGAGGAATGAAAAACTGTTTTTT. It translates to CASSFLRNEKLFF.

This clonotype came up a few times. The chain recombines TRBV7-7 with TRBJ2-5, with D maybe TRBD2 (5 bases). The CDR3 loop spans 14 amino acids. Trimming took off 5 bases at V and 4 bases at J, with 14 bases between the two ends. Germline values: CDR1 SSHAT, CDR2 FNYEAQ (reference sequence). The CDR3 DNA reads as TGTGCCAGCAGCATCAGACCGGGAAGAGAGACCCAGTACTTC. It translates to CASSIRPGRETQYF.

This clonotype was seen a few times. The rearrangement links TRBV4-1 to TRBJ2-7, with TRBD2 identical over 7 bases. CDR1 and CDR2 from the germline V gene are MGHRA and YSYEKL. V trimming: 4 bases; J trimming: 5 bases; junction bases outside the gene matches: 5. The CDR3 length is 13 residues. The CDR3 loop is CASSPWGGDEQYF. CDR3 coding DNA: TGCGCCAGCAGCCCCTGGGGAGGGGACGAGCAGTACTTC.

This clonotype was seen at least ten times. The chain couples TRBV29-1 to TRBJ2-2; D is unresolved. The V gene's germline CDR1 is SQVTM and CDR2 ANQGSEA. Trimming cost V 6 bases and J 7 bases, with 9 bases left between them. This CDR3 spans 11 amino acids. In DNA, the CDR3 is TGCAGCGTCGCGTCGGGCGGGGAGCTGTTTTTT. Amino acid sequence: CSVASGGELFF.

Turning to this clonotype: Since a much larger clone is just one base distant, this may be a read error. The chain combines TRBV28 with TRBJ2-2, with D possibly TRBD1 on 6 matching bases. Germline lookup yields CDR1 MDHEN and CDR2 SYDVKM. V was cut by 10 bases and J by 0 bases, with 15 bases left in between. The CDR3 has 15 residues. The CDR3, as DNA: TGTGCCAACAGCACAGGGAGCGCGAACACCGGGGAGCTGTTTTTT. It codes for CANSTGSANTGELFF.

The chain employs TRBV6-1 and TRBJ2-3; possible D gene TRBD2, 7 bases. The CDR3 loop spans 14 amino acids. V shed 7 bases and J shed 6 bases, with 17 bases lying between them. Looked up from germline, CDR1 is MNHNS and CDR2 is SASEGT. In DNA, the CDR3 is TGTGCCAGCAAAGAGGCGGGGGCAGGTGATACGCAGTATTTT. It codes for CASKEAGAGDTQYF.

In its sample, this clonotype was seen many times. The chain couples TRBV27 to TRBJ2-7; 7 bases agree with TRBD1. CDR1 and CDR2 (germline): MNHEY, SMNVEV (reference sequence). The CDR3 covers 14 residues. J lost 1 base, V lost 7 bases, and 7 bases had no gene match. CDR3 bases: TGTGCCAGCAAGCGACAGGGTAGATCCTACGAGCAGTACTTC. Translation: CASKRQGRSYEQYF.

This clonotype occurred a few times. V usage is TRBV9 and J usage is TRBJ2-3; D may be TRBD2 (6 bases). The CDR3 length is 14 residues. V lost 4 bases and J 6 bases, leaving 15 bases between the germline ends. The germline V gene encodes CDR1 SGDLS and CDR2 YYNGEE. The CDR3 bases are TGTGCCAGCAGCTTACGACTAGTCGAGGATACGCAGTATTTT. Translating it yields CASSLRLVEDTQYF.

The chain links TRBV7-2 to TRBJ2-5; D gene ambiguous. Germline loops: CDR1 SGHTA, CDR2 FQGNSA. V lost 6 bases and J lost 5, with 16 bases in between. This CDR3 comprises 14 residues. Here the CDR3 reads CASSYPQAKETQYF. The CDR3, as DNA: TGTGCCAGCAGTTACCCTCAGGCGAAGGAGACCCAGTACTTC. Combining the CDR3 with reference TRBV7-2 and TRBJ2-5 gives the whole variable domain GAGVSQSPSNKVTEKGKDVELRCDPISGHTALYWYRQSLGQGLEFLIYFQGNSAPDKSGLPSDRFSAERTGGSVSTLTIQRTQQEDSAVYLCASSYPQAKETQYFGPGTRLLVL.